This T cell receptor (beta chain) was recovered during a study of blood T cell repertoires in COVID-19. Original analysis: Reference gene primer amplification yielded estimated nucleated cell counts. Clones were read by immunoSEQ multiplex PCR, and TCRdb kept only the in-frame ones, dropping some. From that table come the V and J calls and clone size; the DNA was used to work out D and trimming. This sample has about 400,000 clones, with about 90% found just once. The age range of participants was 18 to 89 years, with residence in under 25 US areas. Recovered status in Cohort 3 required two negative PCRs, clearance, or symptom resolution. The CDR3 contains 13 residues. V lost 5 bases, J lost 4 bases, and 11 bases lay in between.

The source material was PBMCs or T cells enriched from blood (not recorded which). The chain recombines TRBV12-3 or TRBV12-4 with TRBJ1-2; possibly TRBD1 for D (6 bases). The clonotype comes from a woman aged 30 to 39 who had recovered from COVID-19. DNA of the CDR3: TGTGCCAGCAGTACAGGGTATGGCTATGGCTACACCTTC. Translating it yields CASSTGYGYGYTF.